These T cell receptor beta chains were read from a single sample in a study of identical twins. TCRdb processed the 5' RACE reads anew with MiXCR; each CDR3 protein has one entry. The sample has roughly 1.6 million distinct CDR3 sequences; roughly a third are singletons. What was sequenced was cord blood. The receptors shown here come from a newborn girl in good health. The CDR3 runs from the conserved cysteine through the conserved F or W. A D gene is named only where the DNA matches it firmly. Clone size is not always given. Where it is, it says once, few, many or a class for expanded clones.

cdr3_length	v_call	clone_size	j_call	d_call	cdr3_nt	cdr3_aa
11	TRBV24-1	few	TRBJ2-3	NA	TGTGCCACCAGTGCGAGGGATACGCAGTATTTT	CATSARDTQYF
11	TRBV29-1	many	TRBJ1-1	TRBD1	TGCAGCGCGGGACAGGACACTGAAGCTTTCTTT	CSAGQDTEAFF
16	TRBV4-2	NA	TRBJ1-2	TRBD1	TGTGCCAGCAGCCACGCCGGGACAGGTACTAACTATGGCTACACCTTC	CASSHAGTGTNYGYTF
14	TRBV20-1	NA	TRBJ2-3	NA	TGCAGTGCTAGAAGGGGTGACAGCCCAGATACGCAGTATTTT	CSARRGDSPDTQYF
13	TRBV25-1	NA	TRBJ2-7	NA	TGTGCCAGCAGTGCGGGAGCTCCCTACGAGCAGTACTTC	CASSAGAPYEQYF
16	TRBV9	NA	TRBJ2-1	TRBD2	TGTGCCAGCAGCGTAGGCGGGGGGGCACTCTACAATGAGCAGTTCTTC	CASSVGGGALYNEQFF
15	TRBV9	few	TRBJ2-4	NA	TGTGCCAGCAGCGCCATCGGGGGATACAAAAACATTCAGTACTTC	CASSAIGGYKNIQYF
13	TRBV20-1	few	TRBJ1-2	NA	TGCAGTGCTCCCCGTCCGGGGGTCTATGGCTACACCTTC	CSAPRPGVYGYTF
16	TRBV21-1	NA	TRBJ1-5	NA	TGTGCCAGCAGCAAAGGAGGGGACAGGAGCGATCAGCCCCAGCATTTT	CASSKGGDRSDQPQHF
14	TRBV30	once	TRBJ1-4	NA	TGTGCCTGCCGGGGACGGCCAACTAATGAAAAACTGTTTTTT	CACRGRPTNEKLFF
13	TRBV20-1	NA	TRBJ1-5	TRBD1	TGCAGTGCTCCAGGACAGGGGAATTGGCCCCAGCATTTT	CSAPGQGNWPQHF
15	TRBV4-1	NA	TRBJ2-7	NA	TGCGCCAGCAGCCAAGTCCAGCGGGCGAGCTACGAGCAGTACTTC	CASSQVQRASYEQYF
16	TRBV20-1	NA	TRBJ2-3	NA	TGCAGTGCTAGTCCCCCGGGGACCCCTAGCACAGATACGCAGTATTTT	CSASPPGTPSTDTQYF
13	TRBV5-6	NA	TRBJ2-7	NA	TGTGCCAGCAGCCTCGGGGACGGAGTCGAGCAGTACTTC	CASSLGDGVEQYF
14	TRBV25-1	few	TRBJ1-1	TRBD1	TGTGCCAGTACCCCAGGGGGGCCGAACACTGAAGCTTTCTTT	CASTPGGPNTEAFF
14	TRBV5-6	many	TRBJ2-7	TRBD2	TGTGCCAGCAGCTTCCCTAGCGGGGGGATCGAGCAGTACTTC	CASSFPSGGIEQYF
14	TRBV7-9	NA	TRBJ1-2	NA	TGTGCCAGCAGCCAGAAACAGGAGCCGTATGGCTACACCTTC	CASSQKQEPYGYTF
15	TRBV2	few	TRBJ1-5	TRBD1	TGTGCCAGCAGTGAAGTTGACAGGGGTAATCAGCCCCAGCATTTT	CASSEVDRGNQPQHF
14	TRBV27	NA	TRBJ2-1	NA	TGTGCCAGCAGTTTATCTAACAGGTACAATGAGCAGTTCTTC	CASSLSNRYNEQFF